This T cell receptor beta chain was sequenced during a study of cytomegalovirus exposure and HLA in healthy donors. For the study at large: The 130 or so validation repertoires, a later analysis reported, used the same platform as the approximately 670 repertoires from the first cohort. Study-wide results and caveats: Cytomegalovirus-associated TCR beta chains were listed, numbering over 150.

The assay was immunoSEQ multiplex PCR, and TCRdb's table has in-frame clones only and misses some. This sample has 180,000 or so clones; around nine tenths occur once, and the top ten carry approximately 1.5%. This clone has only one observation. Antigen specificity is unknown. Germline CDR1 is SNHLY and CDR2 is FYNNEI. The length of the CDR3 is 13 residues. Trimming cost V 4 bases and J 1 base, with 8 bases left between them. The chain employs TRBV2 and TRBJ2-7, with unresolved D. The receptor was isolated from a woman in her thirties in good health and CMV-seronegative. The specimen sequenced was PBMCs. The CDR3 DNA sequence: TGTGCCAGCAGTGCAAGCCGGTCCTACGAGCAGTACTTC. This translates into CASSASRSYEQYF.